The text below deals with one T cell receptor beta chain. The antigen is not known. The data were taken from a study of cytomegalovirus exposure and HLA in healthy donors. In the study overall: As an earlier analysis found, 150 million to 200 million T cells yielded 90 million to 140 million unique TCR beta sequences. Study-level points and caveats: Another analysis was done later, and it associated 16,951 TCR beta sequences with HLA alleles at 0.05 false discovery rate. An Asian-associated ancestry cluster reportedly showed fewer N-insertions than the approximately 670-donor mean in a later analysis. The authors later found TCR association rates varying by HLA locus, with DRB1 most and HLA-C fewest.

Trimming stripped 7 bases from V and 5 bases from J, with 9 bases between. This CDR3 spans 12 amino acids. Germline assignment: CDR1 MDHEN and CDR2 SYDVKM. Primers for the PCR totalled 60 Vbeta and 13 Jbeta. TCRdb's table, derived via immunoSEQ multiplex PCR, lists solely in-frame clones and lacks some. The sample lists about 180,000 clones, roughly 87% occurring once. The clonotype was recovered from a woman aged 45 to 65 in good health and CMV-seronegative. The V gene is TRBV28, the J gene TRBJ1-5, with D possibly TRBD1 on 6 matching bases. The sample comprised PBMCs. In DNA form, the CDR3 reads TGTGCCAGCATCAAGGGGGATCAGCCCCAGCATTTT. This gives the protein CASIKGDQPQHF.